The clone carrying this TCR beta chain was counted at least ten times. Its specificity is unknown. This record belongs to a study of human T cells and chemical hapten exposure. Documented time point: pre-sensitization, week 0. As to treatment: therapeutic diphenylcyclopropenone sensitization with weekly scalp DPC. TCRdb fed the RACE reads into MiXCR, producing one record per CDR3 protein. Of 95,000 to 100,000 distinct CDR3 sequences listed, approximately 10% are singletons. Overall study findings and caveats: DPC sensitization produced no change in TCRs with frequency above 1 in 1000.

The TCR sequence derives from a woman aged 60-75 years with alopecia areata. Some clones in this sample may be carry-over from other donors' samples. This material consisted of whole blood, taken in connection with sensitization to the hapten diphenylcyclopropenone (DPC).

The DNA for the CDR3 is TGTGCCAGTAGTAGGCAGCGGGGGGGCTCCTACAATGAGCAGTTCTTC. Its translation is CASSRQRGGSYNEQFF. The chain uses TRBV19 and TRBJ2-1; TRBD2 agrees at 10 bases. V was clipped by 4 bases and J by 0 bases; unmatched bases: 3. Germline V gene data show CDR1 as LNHDA and CDR2 as SQIVND (reference sequence). This CDR3 is built from 16 residues.